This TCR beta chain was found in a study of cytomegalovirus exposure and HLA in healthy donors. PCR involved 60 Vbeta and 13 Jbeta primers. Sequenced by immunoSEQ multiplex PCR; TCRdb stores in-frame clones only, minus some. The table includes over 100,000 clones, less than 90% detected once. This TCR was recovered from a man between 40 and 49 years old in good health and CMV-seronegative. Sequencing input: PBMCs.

The DNA for the CDR3 is TGTGCCAGCAGTGGCGGGCTTCCCAACTACGAGCAGTACTTC. Amino acids: CASSGGLPNYEQYF. The rearrangement uses TRBV25-1 and TRBJ2-7, with D perhaps TRBD2 (5 bases). V shed 4 bases and J shed 3 bases, with 13 bases lying between them. The germline CDR1 and CDR2 sequences are MGHDK and SYGVNS. The CDR3 has 14 residues.